This is a list of T cell receptor beta chains from one sample in a study of cytomegalovirus exposure and HLA in healthy donors. Libraries were prepared by immunoSEQ multiplex PCR; TCRdb keeps only in-frame clonotypes and omits some of them. The table has more than 95,000 clones, approximately 90% seen once. Specimen: PBMCs. Receptors originate from a young man in good health and CMV-seropositive. Both conserved end residues are part of each CDR3. D genes are given only for firm matches. Expanded clones get a size class; other rows say once, few or many, or leave the size out.

j_gene,abundance,v_gene,d_gene,CDR3aa,CDR3nt
TRBJ2-1,-,TRBV7-9,-,CASSPHRALWNEQFF,TGTGCCAGCAGCCCCCACAGGGCCCTGTGGAATGAGCAGTTCTTC
TRBJ1-2,-,TRBV7-2,TRBD1,CASSLGPGQGDNYGYTF,TGTGCCAGCAGCTTAGGTCCGGGACAGGGGGATAACTATGGCTACACCTTC
TRBJ2-7,-,TRBV28,-,CASRGGASEQYF,TGTGCCAGCAGGGGGGGGGCGAGTGAGCAGTACTTC
TRBJ2-5,-,TRBV7-9,TRBD2,CASSFSIGRDETQYF,TGTGCCAGCAGCTTCTCCATTGGGAGGGACGAGACCCAGTACTTC
TRBJ1-2,once,TRBV28,-,CASSLVARRTPLGYGYTF,TGTGCCAGCAGTTTAGTAGCCCGCCGGACTCCGCTAGGGTATGGCTACACCTTC
TRBJ1-6,-,TRBV14,TRBD1,CASSQGQYNSPLHF,TGTGCCAGCAGCCAGGGACAGTATAATTCACCCCTCCACTTT
TRBJ2-1,-,TRBV2,TRBD1,CASGTTGTGGRNEQFF,TGTGCCAGCGGGACTACGGGGACAGGGGGCAGGAATGAGCAGTTCTTC
TRBJ2-3,-,TRBV19,TRBD1,CASRDRVSTDTQYF,TGTGCCAGCCGGGACAGGGTAAGCACAGATACGCAGTATTTT
TRBJ1-2,-,TRBV28,TRBD1,CASSSDRQRGYTF,TGTGCCAGCAGTTCGGACAGGCAGAGGGGCTACACCTTC
TRBJ1-2,-,TRBV5-1,-,CASSLRQDRGGYTF,TGCGCCAGCAGCTTGAGGCAGGATAGGGGTGGCTACACCTTC
TRBJ2-1,-,TRBV6-1,TRBD1,CASSEADRSRGNEQFF,TGTGCCAGCAGTGAAGCGGACAGGTCCAGGGGCAATGAGCAGTTCTTC
TRBJ2-7,once,TRBV10-3,-,CATKTTQATYEQYF,TGTGCCACCAAAACGACACAAGCAACCTACGAGCAGTACTTC
TRBJ2-1,once,TRBV5-6,TRBD1,CASSDRDRGRHEQFF,TGTGCCAGCAGCGACCGGGACAGGGGGCGTCATGAGCAGTTCTTC
TRBJ1-2,-,TRBV7-2,-,CASSQGTGRDGVYGYTF,TGTGCCAGCAGCCAGGGGACGGGGAGGGATGGTGTCTATGGCTACACCTTC
TRBJ1-1,-,TRBV6-4,-,CASRPDFGVYTEAFF,TGTGCCAGCAGACCAGACTTCGGGGTCTACACTGAAGCTTTCTTT
TRBJ1-1,-,TRBV5-1,TRBD1,CASRGQGEKNTEAFF,TGCGCCAGCAGGGGACAGGGGGAGAAGAACACTGAAGCTTTCTTT
TRBJ2-5,-,TRBV5-8,TRBD1,CASSDGQGETQYF,TGTGCCAGCAGCGATGGACAGGGCGAGACCCAGTACTTC
TRBJ1-1,-,TRBV7-2,-,CASSFYLNTEAFF,TGTGCCAGCAGCTTTTATTTGAACACTGAAGCTTTCTTT
TRBJ1-6,-,TRBV6-5,-,CASRGGNSPLHF,TGTGCCAGCCGGGGGGGCAATTCACCCCTCCACTTT
TRBJ2-7,-,TRBV6-1,TRBD1,CASSADRDSYEQYF,TGTGCCAGCAGTGCCGACAGGGACTCCTACGAGCAGTACTTC
TRBJ1-1,-,TRBV10-3,TRBD1,CAISDRGPTEAFF,TGTGCCATCAGCGACAGGGGGCCCACTGAAGCTTTCTTT
TRBJ2-7,once,TRBV7-2,-,CASSLIGQGGYEQYF,TGTGCCAGCAGCTTAATCGGCCAGGGAGGCTACGAGCAGTACTTC
TRBJ1-1,-,TRBV5-4,TRBD1,CASSFRTGMNTEAFF,TGTGCCAGCAGCTTTAGGACAGGTATGAACACTGAAGCTTTCTTT
TRBJ2-7,-,TRBV5-1,-,CASSLESYSSYEQYF,TGCGCCAGCAGCTTGGAAAGTTACAGCTCCTACGAGCAGTACTTC
TRBJ2-7,-,TRBV18,TRBD1,CASSPGTGGSYEQYF,TGTGCCAGCTCACCGGGGACAGGGGGCAGCTACGAGCAGTACTTC